The sample holds a few counts of the clone carrying this TCR beta chain. The V segment lost 3 bases and the J segment 3 bases; nucleotides outside the gene matches: 5. The CDR3 totals 15 residues. Germline assignment: CDR1 SGHTA and CDR2 FQGNSA. The source of the sample is a study of beta chain features in type 1 diabetes. Every isolated RNA sample was fully reverse transcribed, so sequencing captured expressed TCRB transcripts. The repertoire was sequenced with immunoSEQ multiplex PCR; TCRdb's copy has only in-frame clones and lacks some. The sample shows 300,000 to 400,000 clones, approximately 11% of them seen only once.

This TCR came from a woman aged 30 to 39 in good health. Material for sequencing was naive CD4+ T cells from blood. The rearrangement links TRBV7-2 to TRBJ2-5, with 9 bases identical to TRBD2. The CDR3 loop reads CASSFPSGIKETQYF. The CDR3 bases are TGTGCCAGCAGCTTTCCTAGCGGGATAAAAGAGACCCAGTACTTC.